Below are 2 T cell receptor beta chains sequenced from a single sample in a study of T-cell reconstitution after alpha-beta-depleted transplantation in children. Preparing the TCRbeta library involved the use of unique molecular identifiers. From the PCR reads, TCRdb called clonotypes with MiXCR, one entry per CDR3 protein. The top ten clones hold approximately 30% of a sample with fewer than 500,000 distinct CDR3 sequences, 43% of them seen once. The input for sequencing was PBMCs, taken before TCRalphabeta/CD19-depleted stem cell transplant. These receptors were collected from a girl between 2 and 10 years old with aplastic anemia, due to receive a stem cell transplant.

In its sample, this clonotype was seen many times. The chain combines TRBV5-1 with TRBJ2-2, with 7 positions matching TRBD1. The V segment lost 4 bases and the J segment 2 bases; nucleotides outside the gene matches: 5. The germline V gene encodes CDR1 SGHRS and CDR2 YFSETQ. There are 15 residues in the CDR3. In DNA, the CDR3 is TGCGCCAGCAGCCTAGACAGGGTTAACACCGGGGAGCTGTTTTTT. This gives the protein CASSLDRVNTGELFF.

The CDR3 sequence: CASSYSGLEENNEQFF. CDR3 nucleotides: TGTGCCAGCAGTTACTCGGGTCTAGAGGAGAACAATGAGCAGTTCTTC. The chain joins TRBV6-5 to TRBJ2-1, with unresolved D. The CDR3 sequence is 16 residues long. Germline CDR1 MNHEY, CDR2 SVGAGI. V was shortened by 0 bases and J by 5 bases, with 14 bases between the two germline ends.